The clone carrying this T cell receptor (beta chain) has only a few counts. Antigen: not known. Ophthalmopathy in the patients scored at least 3 on Clinical Activity Score and at least 4 on NOSPECS grade, lasting under 3 months. The diagnostic basis comprised clinical symptoms, serum thyroxine and TRAb, thyroid ultrasound and orbital computed tomography. The sample is drawn from a study of T cells in Graves' hyperthyroidism and ophthalmopathy. Whole-study findings and limits: In the analysis, a 13 V-J model separated ophthalmopathy from stable hyperthyroidism.

Amplified regions were TCR beta CDR3 sequences from RNA transcripts. Primed by the HTBI set, a first-round RT-PCR was run on the TCR CDR3. TCRdb reprocessed the multiplex PCR reads with MiXCR, giving one entry per CDR3 protein. The data show under 550,000 distinct CDR3 sequences, with just under 20% seen just once and over 45% held by the top ten. The CDR3 spans 15 residues. Germline V gives CDR1 MDHEN, CDR2 SYDVKM. V lost 5 bases and J lost 1; bases outside the gene matches: 6. This clonotype originated in a man aged 35-49 years with Graves' ophthalmopathy. The gene calls are TRBV28 and TRBJ2-3; TRBD1 aligns across 7 bases. Source material: blood. The CDR3, as DNA: TGTGCCAGCAGTCGTCCAGGACAGGGCACAGATACGCAGTATTTT. Residues: CASSRPGQGTDTQYF.